This T cell receptor (beta chain) is drawn from a study of T-cell reconstitution after alpha-beta-depleted transplantation in children. V lost 0 bases to trimming and J lost 8 bases; unmatched junction nucleotides: 3. Germline CDR1 is SGHDT and CDR2 is YYEEEE. The CDR3 consists of 14 residues. This sample's TCRbeta library carried unique molecular identifier barcodes. TCRdb redid the calling of the PCR reads with MiXCR, one entry per CDR3 protein. Of hundreds of thousands of distinct CDR3 sequences in the sample, 16% were seen once. Ten or more counts support this clonotype. Sample: PBMCs from the stem cell graft donor, taken from the stem cell graft. The V and J genes are TRBV5-6 and TRBJ1-4, with 8 bases fitting TRBD1. The TCR was taken from a human donor who donated a stem cell graft to a child with acute myeloid leukemia. The CDR3 spells CASSLGDRREKLFF. The CDR3 nucleotides read TGTGCCAGCAGCTTGGGGGACAGGAGGGAAAAACTGTTTTTT.